The T cell receptor beta chain described here comes from a study of cytomegalovirus exposure and HLA in healthy donors. Study-level findings and limits: Later analysis placed DRB1 highest and HLA-C lowest in TCR association rates, which differed by HLA locus. A link between a missense DCLRE1C variant and TCR beta V- and J-gene trimming emerged from a later analysis. Associated with cytomegalovirus, according to the listing, were 170 or so TCR beta chains.

This PCR relied on a set of 60 Vbeta primers and 13 Jbeta primers. This table comes from immunoSEQ multiplex PCR, and its TCRdb copy is limited to in-frame clones, with some not included. Counted here are about 170,000 clones, 65% to 90% occurring once; the ten biggest clones make up 2% to 2.5%. The CDR3 has 13 amino acids. Trimming stripped 3 bases from V and 5 bases from J, with 8 bases between. Germline CDR1 SGHNT, CDR2 YENEEA. In the case of this clone: Its cognate antigen is unknown.

The material sequenced was PBMCs. The chain joins TRBV11-3 to TRBJ2-1; unclear D gene. This clonotype was obtained from a male donor in good health and CMV-seronegative. CDR3 loop: CASSFRVNNEQFF. CDR3 bases: TGTGCCAGCAGCTTCCGGGTGAACAATGAGCAGTTCTTC.